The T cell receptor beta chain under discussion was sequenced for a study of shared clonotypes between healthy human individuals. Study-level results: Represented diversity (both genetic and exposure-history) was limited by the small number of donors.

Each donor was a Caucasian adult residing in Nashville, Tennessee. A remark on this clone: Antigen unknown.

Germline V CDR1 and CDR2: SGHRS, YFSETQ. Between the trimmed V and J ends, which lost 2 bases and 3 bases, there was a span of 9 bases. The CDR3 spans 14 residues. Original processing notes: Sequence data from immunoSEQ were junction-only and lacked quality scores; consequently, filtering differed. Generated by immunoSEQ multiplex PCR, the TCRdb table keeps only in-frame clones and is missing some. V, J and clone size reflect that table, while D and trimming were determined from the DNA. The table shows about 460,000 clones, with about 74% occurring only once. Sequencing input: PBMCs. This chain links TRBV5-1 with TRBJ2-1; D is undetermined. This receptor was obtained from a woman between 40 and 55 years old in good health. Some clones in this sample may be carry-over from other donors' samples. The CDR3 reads CASSLENLYNEQFF. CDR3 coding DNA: TGCGCCAGCAGCTTAGAGAATCTCTACAATGAGCAGTTCTTC.